The entry below gives a single TCR beta chain sequence along with its context. This specimen comes from a study of blood T cell repertoires in COVID-19. Study-wide background: Both acute and convalescent COVID-19 samples were obtained from the United States, Italy and Spain. Sample material is recorded as cDNA or gDNA derived from T cells, B-cell-depleted T cells, or PBMCs.

The CDR3 runs to 15 residues. Germline CDR1 and CDR2: SEHNR and FQNEAQ (reference sequence). V dropped 5 bases and J dropped 6 bases, with 18 bases sitting between them. Generated by immunoSEQ multiplex PCR, the TCRdb table keeps only in-frame clones and is missing some. The sample holds about 130,000 clones, roughly 84% seen once. The source is a woman aged 80 or older with acute or convalescent COVID-19. The chain joins TRBV7-9 to TRBJ2-3; no reliable D call. Sequenced sample: peripheral blood. The CDR3 nucleotides read TGTGCCAGCAGCCTCAACTACGCTTATCGGGATACGCAGTATTTT. Encoded protein: CASSLNYAYRDTQYF.